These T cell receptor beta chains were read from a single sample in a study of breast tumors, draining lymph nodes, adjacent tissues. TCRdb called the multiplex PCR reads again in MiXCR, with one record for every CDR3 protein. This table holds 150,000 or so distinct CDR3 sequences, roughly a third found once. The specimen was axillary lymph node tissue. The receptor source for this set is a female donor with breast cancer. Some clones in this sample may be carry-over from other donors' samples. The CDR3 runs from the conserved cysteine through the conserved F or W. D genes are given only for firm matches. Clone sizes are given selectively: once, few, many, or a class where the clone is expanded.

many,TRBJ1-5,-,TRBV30,TGTGCCTGGAGTGGGGGGCTTCTGGGGGATCAGCCCCAGCATTTT,CAWSGGLLGDQPQHF
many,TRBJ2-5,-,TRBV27,TGTGCCAGCAGTTTGATCAGGGGGGAAGAGACCCAGTACTTC,CASSLIRGEETQYF
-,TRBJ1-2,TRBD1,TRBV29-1,TGCAGCGCCCGGCAGGGGGCCAAGGGCACCTTC,CSARQGAKGTF
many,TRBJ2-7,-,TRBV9,TGTGCCAGCAGCGTATCTCGGGGGCGAGACGAGCAGTACTTC,CASSVSRGRDEQYF
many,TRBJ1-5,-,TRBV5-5,TGTGCCAGCAGCTTGCGATGGACGCAAGATAGCAATCAGCCCCAGCATTTT,CASSLRWTQDSNQPQHF
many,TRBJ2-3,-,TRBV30,TGTGCCTGGAGTGTCGATTGGAATCCCTCCGGTCTAACAGATACGCAGTATTTT,CAWSVDWNPSGLTDTQYF
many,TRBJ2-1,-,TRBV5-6,TGTGCCAGCGGAGTGAACAATGAGCAGTTCTTC,CASGVNNEQFF
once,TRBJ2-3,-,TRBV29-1,TGCAGCGTTGCCAGCAGTGGTCCGGTCCACACAGATACGCAGTATTTT,CSVASSGPVHTDTQYF
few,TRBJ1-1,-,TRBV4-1,TGCGCCAGCAGCCAAACGGGGTCGCTAAGCAAGGAGGCTTTCTTT,CASSQTGSLSKEAFF
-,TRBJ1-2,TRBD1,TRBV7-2,TGTGCCAGCAGCCCGGGGGGGGGACAGATCGGCTACACCTTC,CASSPGGGQIGYTF
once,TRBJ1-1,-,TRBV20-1,TGCAGTGCTAGAGCCGGTCAGGAGAACACTGAAGCTTTCTTT,CSARAGQENTEAFF
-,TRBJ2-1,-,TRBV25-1,TGTGCCAGCAGTGCTAGTCTTAGGGTTAGTTACAATGAGCAGTTCTTC,CASSASLRVSYNEQFF
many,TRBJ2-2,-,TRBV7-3,TGTGCCAGCAGCCGATACACCGGGGAGCTGTTTTTT,CASSRYTGELFF
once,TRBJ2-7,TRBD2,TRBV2,TGTGCCAGCAGTTCATTACTCGGGACTACCGTCTACGAGCAGTACTTC,CASSSLLGTTVYEQYF
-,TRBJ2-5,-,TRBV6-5,TGTGCCAGCAGTCACTCTGCAGCGTACCAAGAGACCCAGTACTTC,CASSHSAAYQETQYF
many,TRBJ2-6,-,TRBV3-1,TGTGCCAGCAGCCGGGGGGCTGGGGCCAACGTCCTGACTTTC,CASSRGAGANVLTF
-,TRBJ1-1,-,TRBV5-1,TGCGCCAGCAGCTCCCAGGGACGGATGAACACTGAAGCTTTCTTT,CASSSQGRMNTEAFF
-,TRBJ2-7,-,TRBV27,TGTGCCAGCAGGGCTCCGGGAGAGTTATTCTACGAGCAGTACTTC,CASRAPGELFYEQYF
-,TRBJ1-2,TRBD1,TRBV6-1,TGTGCCAGTAGTATCAGGGGGTTTGACTATGGCTACACCTTC,CASSIRGFDYGYTF
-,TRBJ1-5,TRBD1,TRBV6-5,TGTGCCAGCAGTCCGACAGGGTCTCAGCCCCAGCATTTT,CASSPTGSQPQHF
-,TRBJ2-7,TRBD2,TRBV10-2,TGCGCCGGCAGTGAGAGGCTTGGGACGATAGCGGGAGAGCAGTACTTC,CAGSERLGTIAGEQYF
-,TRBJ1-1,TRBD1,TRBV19,TGTGCCAGTAGGGGGACAGCTGAAGCTTTCTTT,CASRGTAEAFF
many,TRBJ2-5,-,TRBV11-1,TGTGCCAGCAGCCCTCTCGTTAGACAGGCAAGCCAAGAGACCCAGTACTTC,CASSPLVRQASQETQYF
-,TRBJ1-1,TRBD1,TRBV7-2,TGTGCCAGCAGCCGGGACAGTCAATTCGCTGAAGCTTTCTTT,CASSRDSQFAEAFF
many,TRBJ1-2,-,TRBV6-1,TGTGCCAGCAGTGAAGGGGACCGTAGGGGCTACACCTTC,CASSEGDRRGYTF
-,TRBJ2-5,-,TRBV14,TGTGCCAGCAGCCAAGTGGATTGGGGGGAGACCCAGTACTTC,CASSQVDWGETQYF
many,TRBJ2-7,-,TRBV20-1,TGCAGTGCTAGAGACCCAGGGGCGGTTCCCGAGCAGTACTTC,CSARDPGAVPEQYF
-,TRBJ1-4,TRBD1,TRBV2,TGTGCCAGCATTGGGACAGAGAGTCCAAAACTGCTTTTT,CASIGTESPKLLF
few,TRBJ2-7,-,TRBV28,TGTGCCAGCAGTTCGGGGAGCCCCTACGAGCAGTACTTC,CASSSGSPYEQYF
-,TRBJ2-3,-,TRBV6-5,TGTGCCAGCAGTTACTCCCCCACCACAGATACGCAGTATTTT,CASSYSPTTDTQYF
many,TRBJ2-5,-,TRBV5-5,TGTGCCAGCAGCCCCTTTGGCCAGGGTGTGGAGACCCAGTACTTC,CASSPFGQGVETQYF
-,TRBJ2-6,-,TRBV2,TGTGCCAGCAGTGCTGGTTGGGCCAACGTCCTGACTTTC,CASSAGWANVLTF
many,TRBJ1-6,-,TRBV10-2,TGCGCCATCGGGGACGGATTACCTCATAATTCACCCCTCCACTTT,CAIGDGLPHNSPLHF
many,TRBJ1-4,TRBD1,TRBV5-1,TGCGCCAGCAGCTGGACGGACAGGCGGTCGACTAATGAAAAACTGTTTTTT,CASSWTDRRSTNEKLFF
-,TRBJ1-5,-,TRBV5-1,TGTGCCAGCAGCTTGGGGGGGTTTTTCTATAGCAATCAACCCCGGCATTTT,CASSLGGFFYSNQPRHF
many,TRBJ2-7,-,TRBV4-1,TGCGCCAGCAGCCAAGATGCCAGAGGCTACGAGCAGTACTTC,CASSQDARGYEQYF
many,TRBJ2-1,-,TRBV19,TGTGCCAGTAGTATAGATCCAGGGGATTACAATGAGCAGTTCTTC,CASSIDPGDYNEQFF
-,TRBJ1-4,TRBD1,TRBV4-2,TGTGCCAGCAGCCAGAGTAGGGGGCATGGTGAAAAACTGTTTTTT,CASSQSRGHGEKLFF
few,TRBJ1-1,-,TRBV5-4,TGTGCCAGCAGCTTGGAAACAGGGAGAAACACTGAAGCTTTCTTT,CASSLETGRNTEAFF
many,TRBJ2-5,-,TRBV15,TGTGCCACCAGCAGGAGCAGGGCCCAGGAGACCCAGTACTTC,CATSRSRAQETQYF
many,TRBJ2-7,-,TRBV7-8,TGTGCCAGCAGCTTAGATCAGGGCCTGATCTCCTACGAGCAGTACTTC,CASSLDQGLISYEQYF
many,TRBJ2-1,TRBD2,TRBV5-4,TGTGCCAGCAGCTCTCCGAAGCGGGGGGGTAACAATGAGCAGTTCTTC,CASSSPKRGGNNEQFF
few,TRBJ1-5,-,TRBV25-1,TGTGCCAGCAGTGAATATGGGGACACTCAGCATTTT,CASSEYGDTQHF
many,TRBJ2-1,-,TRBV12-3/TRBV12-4,TGTGCCAGCAGTTTATTGGGGCATCGCAATGAGCAGTTCTTC,CASSLLGHRNEQFF
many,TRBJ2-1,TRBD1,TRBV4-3,TGCGCCAGCAGCCAGGACAGGGCGATTGAGCAGTTCTTC,CASSQDRAIEQFF
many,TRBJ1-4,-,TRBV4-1,TGCGCCAGCAGCTTTAGTCTCCAGAGTAGAGGTGAAAAACTGTTTTTT,CASSFSLQSRGEKLFF
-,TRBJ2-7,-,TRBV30,TGTGCCTGGAGGTTGGGCAGGGCCCCCAACGAGCAGTACTTC,CAWRLGRAPNEQYF
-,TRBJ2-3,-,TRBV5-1,TGCGCCAGCACCCAAGGAGGGCACGGATCAGATACGCAGTATTTT,CASTQGGHGSDTQYF
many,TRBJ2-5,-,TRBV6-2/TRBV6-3,TGTGCCAGCAGGGGGATTACGCCGGAGACCCAGTACTTC,CASRGITPETQYF
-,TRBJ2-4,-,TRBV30,TGTGCCTGGAGTGTTGGGGCCAAAAACGTTCAGTACTTC,CAWSVGAKNVQYF
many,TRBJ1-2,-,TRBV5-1,TGCGCCAGCAGCTTATATTCTAACTATGGCTACACCTTC,CASSLYSNYGYTF
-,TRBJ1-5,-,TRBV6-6,TGTGCCAGCAGTCACTTCCAAATGGCGGGGATGTATAGCAATCAGCCCCAGCATTTT,CASSHFQMAGMYSNQPQHF
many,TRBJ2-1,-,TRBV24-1,TGTGCCACCAGTGATCCTGAAACAAGCTCCTACAATGAGCAGTTCTTC,CATSDPETSSYNEQFF
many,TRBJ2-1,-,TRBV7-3,TGTGCCAGCAGCTCCGGGACTTCTCTTTACAATGAGCAGTTCTTC,CASSSGTSLYNEQFF
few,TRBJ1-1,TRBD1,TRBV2,TGTGCCAGCACAGGGGGTGAGGGGACTGAAGCTTTCTTT,CASTGGEGTEAFF
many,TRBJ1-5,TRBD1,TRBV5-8,TGTGCCAGCAGCGGGGGGGGACAGCTCCAGCCCCAGCATTTT,CASSGGGQLQPQHF
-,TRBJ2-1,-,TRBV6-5,TGTGCCAGCAGTCACGTCCCTAGCTCCTACAATGAGCAGTTCTTC,CASSHVPSSYNEQFF
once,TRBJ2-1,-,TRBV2,TGTGCCAGCCCCAGGGAAGGGGGATCGCCCTACAATGAGCAGTTCTTC,CASPREGGSPYNEQFF
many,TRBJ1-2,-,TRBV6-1,TGTGCCAGCACCCAAGGATCCTATGGCTACACCTTC,CASTQGSYGYTF